The clone carrying this T cell receptor beta chain showed up many times. CD8 memory comprised CD45RO+ plus CCR7-negative CD45RA+ TemRA cells. Unmatched junction bases numbered 7, after V lost 3 bases and J lost 8 bases. CDR3 length: 15 amino acids. The germline gives CDR1 MRHNA, CDR2 SNTAGT. These data come from a study of shared clonotypes between healthy human individuals. This table comes from immunoSEQ multiplex PCR, and its TCRdb copy is limited to in-frame clones, with some not included. This table has about 110,000 clones, about 70% appearing once. V is TRBV6-4 and J is TRBJ2-1; 10 bases are a match to TRBD2. The clonotype was recovered from a woman in her twenties or thirties in good health. The sequencing input was memory CD8+ T cells sorted from blood. Subset noted: CD45RO+ cells pooled with CCR7-negative TemRA cells. The DNA for the CDR3 is TGTGCCAGCAGTGAACTAGCGGGGAGAGGTGATGAGCAGTTCTTC. Translating gives CASSELAGRGDEQFF.